These 9 T cell receptor beta chains came from one sample sequenced in a study of blood T cell repertoires in COVID-19. Only in-frame clones appear in the TCRdb table, and some are missing; sequencing was by immunoSEQ multiplex PCR. The table shows almost 200,000 clones, with 75% to 85% occurring only once. The sequenced sample consisted of peripheral blood. The receptors shown here come from a woman between 35 and 50 years old with COVID-19, enrolled during active disease.

V and J are TRBV9 and TRBJ1-1, with D possibly being TRBD1 (5 bases). Germline CDR1 reads SGDLS; CDR2 reads YYNGEE. This CDR3 is built from 14 residues. V dropped 0 bases and J dropped 5 bases, with 11 bases sitting between them. CDR3 nucleotide sequence: TGTGCCAGCAGCGTAGTAAGGGACTCGACTGAAGCTTTCTTT. Its translation is CASSVVRDSTEAFF.

The chain links TRBV30 to TRBJ1-5, with TRBD1 as a possible D gene (6 bases). CDR1 GTSNPN and CDR2 SVGIG come from the germline V gene (reference sequence). This CDR3 region has 13 residues. V lost 4 bases to trimming and J lost 3 bases, with 10 bases between them. The CDR3 here is CAWTGQNNQPQHF. The CDR3 DNA reads as TGTGCCTGGACAGGACAGAACAATCAGCCCCAGCATTTT.

The chain joins TRBV5-1 to TRBJ2-4; 9 bases align to TRBD2. The J segment lost 7 bases and the V segment lost 4 bases, leaving 6 bases of the junction unmatched. This CDR3 region has 14 residues. The V gene's germline CDR1 is SGHRS and CDR2 YFSETQ. The CDR3 coding sequence is TGCGCCAGCAGCATAGCGGGGGAAGGTAACATTCAGTACTTC. Protein sequence: CASSIAGEGNIQYF.

V is TRBV19 and J is TRBJ2-7, with D possibly being TRBD2 (6 bases). The V gene lost 4 bases and the J gene lost 4 bases, with 14 bases spanning the gap. CDR3 length: 14 residues. Germline CDR1 LNHDA, CDR2 SQIVND (reference sequence). As DNA, the CDR3 is TGTGCCAGTAGTAGGAAGGGGAGGACTTACGAGCAGTACTTC. This codes for CASSRKGRTYEQYF.

The chain couples TRBV7-3 to TRBJ2-3; weak D call: TRBD2 (6 bases). The ends were cut back, 0 bases at V and 2 bases at J, with 15 bases in the middle. From germline, CDR1 is SGHTA and CDR2 FQGTGA. CDR3 length: 17 amino acids. The CDR3 bases are TGTGCCAGCAGCTTAACAGGCGGGGCGGGGCCCACAGATACGCAGTATTTT. It yields the protein CASSLTGGAGPTDTQYF.

As DNA, the CDR3 is TGCGCCAGCAGCTTGGTGGAGGAGGGGACCCAGTACTTC. It codes for CASSLVEEGTQYF. The J gene is TRBJ2-5, the V gene TRBV5-1; the D gene is possibly TRBD2 (6 bases). V lost 0 bases and J lost 7, with 10 bases in between. CDR1 and CDR2 from the germline V gene are SGHRS and YFSETQ. The CDR3 contains 13 residues.

This clone was counted a single time. The V call is TRBV7-2, the J call TRBJ1-2, with D possibly being TRBD1 (6 bases). CDR1 and CDR2 (germline): SGHTA, FQGNSA. V gave up 0 bases and J gave up 8 bases, with 19 bases separating them. This CDR3 region has 16 residues. As DNA, the CDR3 is TGTGCCAGCAGCTTAGCGCCAGTACAGGGTGGGATCGGCTACACCTTC. Its translation is CASSLAPVQGGIGYTF.

The rearrangement uses TRBV3-1 (or the pseudogene TRBV3-2) and TRBJ1-2; D not resolved. V was cut by 7 bases and J by 6 bases, with 15 bases left in between. The CDR3 is 13 residues long. In germline, CDR1 is LGHDT, CDR2 YNNKEL (reference sequence). The CDR3 DNA follows: TGTGCCAGCACTCAAGGGAGAGGCGATGGCTACACCTTC. Protein product: CASTQGRGDGYTF.

V is TRBV5-1 and J is TRBJ2-1; 7 bases line up with TRBD1. Germline loops: CDR1 SGHRS, CDR2 YFSETQ. This CDR3 has 15 residues. The V and J ends lost 4 bases and 6 bases, in that order; junction bases with no gene match: 10. For the CDR3, the DNA is TGCGCCAGCAGCGCTATGGGACAGCCGATCAATGAGCAGTTCTTC. Residues: CASSAMGQPINEQFF.